The 5 T cell receptor beta chains below were found in one sample sequenced in a study of early T cells in non-severe SARS-CoV-2 infection. One entry per CDR3 protein results from TCRdb running MiXCR on the 5' RACE reads. The repertoire consists of around 65,000 distinct CDR3 sequences, with roughly 12% occurring once and the leading ten covering 1.3% to 1.5%. Sequenced material: whole blood, taken at baseline. All receptors derive from an adult who was a healthcare worker with PCR-confirmed SARS-CoV-2 infection or an uninfected control (not recorded which).

This clonotype was recorded a few times. V is TRBV10-3 and J is TRBJ1-3; 7 bases are a match to TRBD1. Germline values: CDR1 ENHRY, CDR2 SYGVKD. The CDR3 contains 17 residues. V lost 4 bases, J lost 0 bases, and 9 bases stayed unmatched. CDR3 sequence reads: CAISARTGYNSGNTIYF. As DNA, the CDR3 is TGTGCCATCAGTGCTCGGACAGGATACAACTCTGGAAACACCATATATTTT.

This chain joins TRBV7-9 and TRBJ1-1, with 7 bases aligning to TRBD1. V lost 3 bases, J lost 5 bases, and 9 bases stayed unmatched. CDR3 length equals 15 residues. The germline CDR1 and CDR2 sequences are SEHNR and FQNEAQ (reference sequence). The CDR3 sequence: CASSLIGGRETEAFF. The DNA of the CDR3 is TGTGCCAGCAGCTTGATAGGGGGCAGGGAAACTGAAGCTTTCTTT.

This chain links TRBV9 with TRBJ2-1; maybe TRBD2 (6 bases). The CDR3 spans 14 residues. V lost 1 base to trimming and J lost 5 bases, with 10 bases between them. Germline assignment: CDR1 SGDLS and CDR2 YYNGEE. The CDR3, as DNA: TGTGCCAGCAGCGTATTAGCGGATAACAATGAGCAGTTCTTC. It codes for CASSVLADNNEQFF.

The CDR3 spells CASSSKGDRVNRNSKNIQYF. DNA for the CDR3: TGTGCCAGCAGCTCCAAGGGGGACAGGGTGAACCGAAACTCCAAAAACATTCAGTACTTC. The chain carries TRBV11-2 and TRBJ2-4, with TRBD1 matching over 9 bases. J lost 2 bases, V lost 4 bases, and 18 bases had no gene match. The CDR3 sequence is 20 residues long. The germline V gene has CDR1 SGHAT and CDR2 FQNNGV.

This chain connects TRBV27 to TRBJ2-5; 9 bases align to TRBD2. The trim removed 8 bases at V and 5 bases at J, leaving 9 bases unmatched. The CDR3 runs to 14 residues. Germline V gene data show CDR1 as MNHEY and CDR2 as SMNVEV (reference sequence). The CDR3 here is CASGRGRAVETQYF. The CDR3 nucleotides read TGTGCCAGCGGACGCGGGAGGGCCGTCGAGACCCAGTACTTC.